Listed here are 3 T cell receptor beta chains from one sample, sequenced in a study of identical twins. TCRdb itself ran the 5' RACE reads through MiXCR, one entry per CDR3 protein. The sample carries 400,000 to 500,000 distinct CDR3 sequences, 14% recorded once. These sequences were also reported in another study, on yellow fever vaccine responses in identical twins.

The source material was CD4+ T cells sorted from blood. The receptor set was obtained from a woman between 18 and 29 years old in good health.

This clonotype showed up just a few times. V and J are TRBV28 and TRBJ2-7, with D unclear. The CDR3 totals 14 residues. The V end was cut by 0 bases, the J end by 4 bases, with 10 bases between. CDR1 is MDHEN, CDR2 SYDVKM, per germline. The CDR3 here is CASSLWALYYEQYF. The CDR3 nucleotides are TGTGCCAGCAGTTTATGGGCCCTTTATTACGAGCAGTACTTC.

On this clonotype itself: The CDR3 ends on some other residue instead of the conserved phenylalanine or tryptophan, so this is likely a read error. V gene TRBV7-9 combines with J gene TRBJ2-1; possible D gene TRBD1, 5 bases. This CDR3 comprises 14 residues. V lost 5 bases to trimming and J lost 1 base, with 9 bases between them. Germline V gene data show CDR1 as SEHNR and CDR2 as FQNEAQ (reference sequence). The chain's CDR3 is CASSPKGSYNEQFL. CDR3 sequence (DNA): TGTGCCAGCAGCCCAAAGGGGTCCTACAATGAGCAGTTCTTG.

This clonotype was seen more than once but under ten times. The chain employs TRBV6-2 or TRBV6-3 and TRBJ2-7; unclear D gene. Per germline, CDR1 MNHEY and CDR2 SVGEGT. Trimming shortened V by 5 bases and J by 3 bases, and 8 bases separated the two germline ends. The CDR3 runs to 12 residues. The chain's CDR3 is CASSRSHYEQYF. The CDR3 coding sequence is TGTGCCAGCAGTCGAAGTCACTACGAGCAGTACTTC.